The rows below give T cell receptor beta chains drawn from one sample of a study of control samples from healthy donors and cancer patients. Profiling relied on immunoSEQ multiplex PCR, and the TCRdb table lists in-frame clones only, not all of them. The sample contains 150,000 to 200,000 clones, just over 85% of which appear only once. The specimen was blood. The receptors here all came from a man between 18 and 35 years old in good health. CDR3s include the opening cysteine and the closing phenylalanine or tryptophan. A D gene is named only where the DNA matches it firmly.

v_gene	d_gene	j_gene	CDR3aa
TRBV14	TRBD1	TRBJ1-1	CASTRIGDRAEAFF
TRBV7-8	-	TRBJ2-3	CASSLGLGGVTDTQYF
TRBV18	-	TRBJ1-5	CASSLSRDAGAPQHF
TRBV7-3	-	TRBJ1-2	CASSLGRINYGYTF
TRBV5-1	-	TRBJ2-7	CASSLVGYEQYF
TRBV15	-	TRBJ1-1	CATSGDGNTEAFF
TRBV6-5	-	TRBJ2-5	CASSPHLLRETQYF
TRBV2	-	TRBJ2-7	CASRMRFATYEQYF
TRBV19	-	TRBJ2-1	CASSIGGSYNEQFF
TRBV7-3	TRBD1	TRBJ2-7	CASSPGPYAGGREQYF
TRBV10-1	-	TRBJ1-2	CATRPTINYGYTF
TRBV10-3	-	TRBJ2-5	CAISEGETQYF
TRBV5-4	-	TRBJ1-1	CASSLVPGVGTEAFF
TRBV11-2	-	TRBJ1-3	CASSSRGENGNTIYF
TRBV11-2	-	TRBJ1-2	CASSLDLDTATF
TRBV7-2	TRBD1	TRBJ2-7	CASSRDRVNEQYF
TRBV7-8	-	TRBJ2-3	CASSLAGQDTQYF
TRBV2	-	TRBJ2-1	CASSERGRELNNEQFF
TRBV4-1	-	TRBJ1-2	CASSQLRLVWGYTF
TRBV13	-	TRBJ2-7	CASSSLSDEQYF
TRBV19	TRBD1	TRBJ1-2	CASSDRVGYTF
TRBV7-9	TRBD1	TRBJ1-2	CASSSKDREPYGYTF
TRBV24-1	TRBD1	TRBJ2-1	CATSDGGTGVYNEQFF
TRBV9	-	TRBJ1-2	CASSVGKDGYTF
TRBV7-3	TRBD2	TRBJ2-3	CASKEVAGGPGDTQYF
TRBV4-2	-	TRBJ1-1	CASSQDVARTEAFF
TRBV29-1	TRBD1	TRBJ2-7	CSVLYRGYEQYF
TRBV9	-	TRBJ1-5	CASSRDGGALNSNQPQHF
TRBV4-3	-	TRBJ2-3	CASSPRSRDTDTQYF
TRBV4-1	TRBD1	TRBJ1-2	CASSLRDRDYGYTF
TRBV28	TRBD1	TRBJ2-5	CASSRTGGGETQYF
TRBV9	-	TRBJ2-1	CASSVGSYNEQFF
TRBV7-2	-	TRBJ1-2	CASSLAFGGYGYTF
TRBV5-8	-	TRBJ2-3	CASSLGTEHPDTQYF
TRBV27	-	TRBJ1-3	CASSLAGSGNTIYF
TRBV9	-	TRBJ2-3	CASSVSPTSTDTQYF
TRBV5-1	-	TRBJ1-1	CASSTGSGYEAFF
TRBV21-1	-	TRBJ1-5	CASSKRGPGNQPQHF
TRBV7-3	-	TRBJ1-1	CASSPVTRTEAFF
TRBV4-1	-	TRBJ1-5	CASSQDLSNQPQHF
TRBV15	-	TRBJ1-1	CATSRDWTQRNTEAFF
TRBV27	TRBD1	TRBJ2-7	CASSTRDRASYEQYF